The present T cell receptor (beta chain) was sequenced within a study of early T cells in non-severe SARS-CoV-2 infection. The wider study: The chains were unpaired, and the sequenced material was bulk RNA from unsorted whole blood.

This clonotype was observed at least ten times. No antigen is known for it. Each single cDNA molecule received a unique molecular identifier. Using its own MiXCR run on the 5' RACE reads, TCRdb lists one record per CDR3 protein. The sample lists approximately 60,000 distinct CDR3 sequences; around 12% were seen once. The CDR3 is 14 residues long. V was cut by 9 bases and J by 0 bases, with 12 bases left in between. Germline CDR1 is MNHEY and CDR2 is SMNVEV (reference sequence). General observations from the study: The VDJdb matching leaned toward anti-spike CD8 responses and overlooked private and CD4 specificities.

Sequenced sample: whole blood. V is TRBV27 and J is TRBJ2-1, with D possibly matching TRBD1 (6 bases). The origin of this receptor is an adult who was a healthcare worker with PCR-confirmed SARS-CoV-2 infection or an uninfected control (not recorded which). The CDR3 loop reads CASGTPSSYNEQFF. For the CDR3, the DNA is TGTGCCAGTGGGACACCGAGCTCCTACAATGAGCAGTTCTTC.